This is a list of T cell receptor beta chains from one sample in a study of blood T cell repertoires in COVID-19. Repertoires were generated with immunoSEQ multiplex PCR, while TCRdb's copy carries only in-frame clones and drops some. The repertoire has about 24,000 clones, 86% of them found once; the top ten carry roughly 4.8%. Sequences were obtained from peripheral blood. Source of these receptors: a man aged 50 or older with active COVID-19. Each CDR3 is given with its conserved first and last residue. The D gene is left open where the match is weak. The size entry is marked missing in some rows and otherwise reads once, few, many or a size class.

TRBV9,TRBD2,TRBJ2-5,NA,CASSVASGGQATQYF,TGTGCCAGCAGCGTAGCTAGCGGGGGACAGGCGACCCAGTACTTC
TRBV6-2/TRBV6-3,NA,TRBJ2-7,NA,CASSYSPERAYEQYF,TGTGCCAGCAGTTACTCCCCTGAGCGGGCCTACGAGCAGTACTTC
TRBV9,TRBD1,TRBJ1-4,NA,CASSVGQGFDEKLFF,TGTGCCAGCAGCGTAGGACAGGGGTTTGATGAAAAACTGTTTTTT
TRBV9,TRBD1,TRBJ2-3,NA,CASSARGQGSADTQYF,TGTGCCAGCAGCGCCCGAGGACAGGGGAGCGCAGATACGCAGTATTTT
TRBV2,TRBD2,TRBJ2-4,NA,CASRVGLAGAKNIQYF,TGTGCCAGCAGGGTAGGACTAGCGGGAGCCAAAAACATTCAGTACTTC
TRBV27,NA,TRBJ2-3,NA,CASSSQGRATDTQYF,TGTGCCAGCAGTTCCCAGGGCAGGGCCACAGATACGCAGTATTTT
TRBV6-2/TRBV6-3,TRBD2,TRBJ2-1,NA,CASSRVTSGYNEQFF,TGTGCCAGCAGTCGCGTGACTAGCGGGTACAATGAGCAGTTCTTC
TRBV10-3,NA,TRBJ2-7,NA,CAISESGEQYF,TGTGCCATCAGTGAGTCCGGCGAGCAGTACTTC
TRBV12-2,NA,TRBJ2-1,NA,CASRSSGSSYNEQFF,TGTGCAAGTCGCTCGAGCGGGAGCTCCTACAATGAGCAGTTCTTC
TRBV4-1,NA,TRBJ2-1,once,CASSTRTLADLGNEQFF,TGCGCCAGCAGCACCCGTACCTTAGCAGATCTCGGCAATGAGCAGTTCTTC
TRBV5-6,NA,TRBJ2-5,NA,CASSLVRQETQYF,TGTGCCAGCAGCTTGGTCAGACAAGAGACCCAGTACTTC
TRBV7-6,NA,TRBJ2-5,once,CASSLTSLSGLETQYF,TGTGCCAGCAGCTTAACTAGCTTGTCTGGGTTGGAGACCCAGTACTTC
TRBV5-8,NA,TRBJ2-2,NA,CASSLLENGELFF,TGTGCCAGCAGCTTGTTAGAAAACGGGGAGCTGTTTTTT
TRBV15,NA,TRBJ1-2,medium-sized,CATSTPERGSYGYTF,TGTGCCACCAGCACTCCTGAACGAGGTAGCTATGGCTACACCTTC
TRBV7-8,TRBD1,TRBJ1-1,NA,CASSSRSDRAHTEAFF,TGTGCCAGCAGCTCCCGCTCCGACAGGGCCCACACTGAAGCTTTCTTT
TRBV15,NA,TRBJ2-2,NA,CATSREIGGLRTGELFF,TGTGCCACCAGCAGAGAGATTGGCGGATTGCGGACCGGGGAGCTGTTTTTT
TRBV27,NA,TRBJ2-7,NA,CASSTTRSPVYEQYF,TGTGCCAGCAGTACGACTAGATCCCCTGTCTACGAGCAGTACTTC
TRBV10-1,NA,TRBJ2-7,NA,CAKPYEQYF,TGCGCCAAGCCCTACGAGCAGTACTTC
TRBV27,TRBD1,TRBJ1-5,NA,CASSEITGVNQPQHF,TGTGCCAGCAGTGAGATTACAGGGGTAAATCAGCCCCAGCATTTT
TRBV5-1,TRBD1,TRBJ1-2,once,CASSLRTGSNYGYTF,TGCGCCAGCAGCTTACGGACAGGGTCAAACTATGGCTACACCTTC
TRBV7-9,NA,TRBJ1-6,NA,CASSYSGSPLHF,TGTGCCAGCAGCTACAGCGGTTCACCCCTCCACTTT
TRBV4-1,NA,TRBJ2-5,NA,CASSQDSGSQETQYF,TGCGCCAGCAGCCAAGATTCCGGTAGCCAAGAGACCCAGTACTTC
TRBV2,NA,TRBJ2-5,NA,CASRGPETQYF,TGTGCCAGCAGGGGGCCCGAGACCCAGTACTTC
TRBV7-2,TRBD2,TRBJ2-3,NA,CASSLGGGAWDTQYF,TGTGCCAGCAGCTTAGGCGGGGGGGCCTGGGATACGCAGTATTTT
TRBV19,NA,TRBJ1-6,NA,CASSIVGAGVYSPLHF,TGTGCCAGTAGTATTGTTGGGGCAGGGGTGTATTCACCCCTCCACTTT
TRBV24-1,NA,TRBJ2-1,few,CATSGYGAGDNNEQFF,TGTGCCACCAGTGGCTATGGAGCAGGGGATAACAATGAGCAGTTCTTC
TRBV12-3/TRBV12-4,NA,TRBJ1-1,NA,CASSLHPTREAFF,TGTGCCAGCAGTTTGCACCCTACTAGAGAAGCTTTCTTT
TRBV19,NA,TRBJ2-7,NA,CASSTSRSSAEQYF,TGTGCCAGTAGTACCTCTAGGAGTTCGGCCGAGCAGTACTTC
TRBV19,NA,TRBJ2-6,NA,CASRRQWYGANVLTF,TGTGCCAGTAGGCGACAGTGGTATGGGGCCAACGTCCTGACTTTC
TRBV6-6,NA,TRBJ1-4,NA,CASSWTGSDEKLFF,TGTGCCAGCAGTTGGACGGGGTCGGATGAAAAACTGTTTTTT
TRBV4-3,NA,TRBJ1-2,NA,CASSQEGGSHYGYTF,TGCGCCAGCAGCCAAGAGGGGGGATCGCACTATGGCTACACCTTC
TRBV18,NA,TRBJ1-1,NA,CASSQAGEAFF,TGTGCCAGCTCACAGGCAGGTGAAGCTTTCTTT
TRBV10-3,NA,TRBJ2-2,NA,CAIGQQAGELFF,TGTGCCATCGGCCAACAAGCCGGGGAGCTGTTTTTT
TRBV28,TRBD1,TRBJ1-2,NA,CASRMDRADYGYTF,TGTGCCAGCAGGATGGACAGGGCGGACTATGGCTACACCTTC
TRBV3-1/TRBV3-2,TRBD1,TRBJ1-2,NA,CASSHAGTGGYTF,TGTGCCAGCAGCCACGCTGGGACAGGCGGCTACACCTTC
TRBV2,TRBD1,TRBJ2-1,NA,CASRGQGNLGEQFF,TGTGCCAGCAGGGGACAGGGGAATCTTGGTGAGCAGTTCTTC
TRBV6-5,TRBD1,TRBJ1-3,NA,CASRGTGAGNTIYF,TGTGCCAGCAGGGGGACAGGGGCTGGAAACACCATATATTTT
TRBV29-1,NA,TRBJ1-2,once,CSVARGSGGYTF,TGCAGCGTTGCTCGGGGGTCTGGCGGCTACACCTTC
TRBV4-1,NA,TRBJ2-3,NA,CASSQDETGTPGTDTQYF,TGCGCCAGCAGCCAAGACGAGACAGGCACTCCAGGCACAGATACGCAGTATTTT
TRBV5-4,NA,TRBJ2-3,NA,CASSFSWASTDTQYF,TGTGCCAGCAGCTTTAGTTGGGCTAGCACAGATACGCAGTATTTT
TRBV2,NA,TRBJ1-1,NA,CASSAQGGNTEAFF,TGTGCCAGCAGTGCCCAGGGAGGGAACACTGAAGCTTTCTTT
TRBV9,TRBD2,TRBJ2-1,medium-sized,CASSALLAGGPNEQFF,TGTGCCAGCAGCGCCTTATTAGCGGGAGGGCCTAATGAGCAGTTCTTC
TRBV15,NA,TRBJ2-1,NA,CATSRPDRSYNEQFF,TGTGCCACCAGCAGACCCGACAGGTCCTACAATGAGCAGTTCTTC
TRBV4-3,NA,TRBJ1-1,NA,CASSQSSQGNTEAFF,TGCGCCAGCAGCCAATCGTCTCAGGGGAACACTGAAGCTTTCTTT
TRBV5-1,NA,TRBJ2-7,NA,CASSSGGAYEQYF,TGCGCCAGCAGCTCCGGAGGAGCCTACGAGCAGTACTTC